This passage covers 20 T cell receptor beta chains from one sample sequenced in a study of regulatory T cells in long-lasting Graves disease. CDR3 regions were amplified by Arm-PCR using iRepertoire HTBI primers to build TCR beta libraries. A single record per CDR3 protein comes from TCRdb applying MiXCR to the multiplex PCR reads. The sample consists of hundreds of thousands of distinct CDR3 sequences, 15% of them appearing once. Time point given: newly diagnosed GD, antithyroid drugs for less than 3 months. Extracted PBMC RNA gave rise to the TCR library. The sequenced sample was peripheral blood mononuclear cells (PBMCs), obtained at new diagnosis, from a patient treated with antithyroid drugs. The receptors shown here come from a female donor with Graves disease.

The CDR3 protein is CASSELSTEAFF. In nucleotides, the CDR3 is TGTGCCAGCAGTGAACTGTCCACTGAAGCTTTCTTT. The rearrangement links TRBV6-2 or TRBV6-3 to TRBJ1-1; D remains ambiguous. Trimming stripped 5 bases from V and 4 bases from J, with 8 bases between. The CDR3 runs to 12 residues. Per the germline V gene, CDR1 is MNHEY and CDR2 is SVGEGT.

This clonotype appeared many times. The chain has TRBV7-9 and TRBJ2-5, with a possible D match to TRBD2 (5 bases). Germline lookup yields CDR1 SEHNR and CDR2 FQNEAQ (reference sequence). The CDR3 has 15 residues. The V end was cut by 5 bases, the J end by 5 bases, with 18 bases between. The CDR3 loop is CASSPPGGLGETQYF. The CDR3 DNA is TGTGCCAGCAGCCCCCCGGGCGGGCTTGGGGAGACCCAGTACTTC. Filled out from reference TRBV7-9 and TRBJ2-5, the complete variable domain reads DTGVSQNPRHKITKRGQNVTFRCDPISEHNRLYWYRQTLGQGPEFLTYFQNEAQLEKSRLLSDRFSAERPKGSFSTLEIQRTEQGDSAMYLCASSPPGGLGETQYFGPGTRLLVL.

This clonotype showed up many times. V gene TRBV13 combines with J gene TRBJ1-3; D gene ambiguous. The CDR3 consists of 15 residues. The germline gives CDR1 PRHDT, CDR2 FYEKMQ (reference sequence). Trimming removed 5 bases from V and 0 bases from J, with 11 bases in between. The CDR3 DNA reads TGTGCCAGCAGCCCTTCAACCGACTCTGGAAACACCATATATTTT. Its protein product is CASSPSTDSGNTIYF.

This clonotype has a single count. The J gene is TRBJ2-7, the V gene TRBV7-2, with D possibly being TRBD1 or TRBD2 (7 bases each). Trimming cost V 0 bases and J 6 bases, with 15 bases left between them. Per the germline V gene, CDR1 is SGHTA and CDR2 is FQGNSA. The CDR3 loop spans 15 amino acids. CDR3 sequence (DNA): TGTGCCAGCAGCTTAGCCAGGGGGAGGGTCTCCGAGCAGTACTTC. Protein: CASSLARGRVSEQYF.

This clonotype was seen ten or more times. The CDR3 coding sequence is TGTGCCAGCAGCCGGGATTGGGGGGGCACTGAAGCTTTCTTT. Protein: CASSRDWGGTEAFF. The chain employs TRBV6-1 and TRBJ1-1, with a possible D match to TRBD1 (5 bases). The ends were cut back, 6 bases at V and 4 bases at J, with 15 bases in the middle. Germline V gene data show CDR1 as MNHNS and CDR2 as SASEGT. The CDR3 loop spans 14 amino acids.

In its sample, this clonotype was seen many times. This sequence joins TRBV12-3 or TRBV12-4 and TRBJ1-6; 7 bases are a match to TRBD1. Unmatched junction bases numbered 6, after V lost 4 bases and J lost 6 bases. This CDR3 is built from 15 residues. The CDR3: CASSSWDSSNSPLHF. DNA of the CDR3: TGTGCCAGCAGTTCCTGGGACAGCAGTAATTCACCCCTCCACTTT.

This clonotype was picked up many times. The chain employs TRBV20-1 and TRBJ2-1; D perhaps matches TRBD2 (5 bases). Trimming pared 0 bases from V and 4 bases from J, leaving 13 bases between. CDR3 length equals 15 residues. The germline gives CDR1 DFQATT, CDR2 SNEGSKA (reference sequence). CDR3 in amino acids: CSARDVLVAYNEQFF. CDR3 nucleotide sequence: TGCAGTGCTAGAGATGTACTAGTGGCATACAATGAGCAGTTCTTC.

This chain joins TRBV19 and TRBJ2-5; 9 bases map to TRBD2. The CDR3 extends over 15 amino acids. Trimming took 6 bases from V and 5 from J; bases not matched to a gene: 10. The germline V gene has CDR1 LNHDA and CDR2 SQIVND (reference sequence). This CDR3 reads CASREIAGDWETQYF. For the CDR3, the DNA is TGTGCCAGTAGGGAAATAGCGGGAGATTGGGAGACCCAGTACTTC.

This clonotype was picked up many times. The chain recombines TRBV28 with TRBJ2-4; D possibly uses TRBD1 or TRBD2 (5 bases each). The CDR3 runs to 15 residues. Germline V gene data show CDR1 as MDHEN and CDR2 as SYDVKM. The V end was cut by 3 bases, the J end by 7 bases, with 16 bases between. This chain's CDR3 is CASSFGTITFNIQYF. The CDR3 DNA reads as TGTGCCAGCAGTTTCGGGACCATAACCTTCAACATTCAGTACTTC.

This clonotype was detected many times. The rearrangement joins TRBV5-4 to TRBJ2-7; 8 positions agree with TRBD2. The length of the CDR3 is 15 residues. Germline lookup yields CDR1 SGHNT and CDR2 YYREEE (reference sequence). Unmatched junction bases numbered 4, after V lost 0 bases and J lost 2 bases. This CDR3 reads CASSLAGGQAYEQYF. The CDR3 bases are TGTGCCAGCAGCTTGGCGGGAGGGCAAGCCTACGAGCAGTACTTC. Using reference TRBV5-4 and TRBJ2-7 for the parts outside the CDR3, the full variable domain is ETGVTQSPTHLIKTRGQQVTLRCSSQSGHNTVSWYQQALGQGPQFIFQYYREEENGRGNFPPRFSGLQFPNYSSELNVNALELDDSALYLCASSLAGGQAYEQYFGPGTRLTVT.

The table lists this clonotype with many counts. The chain has TRBV20-1 and TRBJ1-2; 9 bases match TRBD1. The V and J ends lost 5 bases and 8 bases, in that order; junction bases with no gene match: 15. This CDR3 has 15 residues. Germline V gives CDR1 DFQATT, CDR2 SNEGSKA (reference sequence). DNA of the CDR3: TGCAGTGCTCCCCAACTAAGGGACAGGGTGAAGGGCTACACCTTC. Translation: CSAPQLRDRVKGYTF.

The chain couples TRBV19 to TRBJ2-1, with D unclear. There are 15 residues in the CDR3. Germline V gives CDR1 LNHDA, CDR2 SQIVND (reference sequence). Trimming stripped 6 bases from V and 0 bases from J, with 12 bases between. The CDR3 nucleotides are TGTGCCAGTAGGGAGCCCCGGAGCTCCTACAATGAGCAGTTCTTC. The encoded protein is CASREPRSSYNEQFF. The full variable domain, rest sourced from reference TRBV19 and TRBJ2-1, is DGGITQSPKYLFRKEGQNVTLSCEQNLNHDAMYWYRQDPGQGLRLIYYSQIVNDFQKGDIAEGYSVSREKKESFPLTVTSAQKNPTAFYLCASREPRSSYNEQFFGPGTRLTVL.

This clonotype was seen repeatedly, ten times or more. This chain joins TRBV10-1 and TRBJ1-1; 7 nucleotides align to TRBD1. The V and J ends lost 10 bases and 1 base, in that order; junction bases with no gene match: 6. The CDR3 consists of 13 residues. Looked up from germline, CDR1 is WNHNN and CDR2 is SYGVQD (reference sequence). The CDR3: CATRWDRNTEAFF. CDR3 bases: TGCGCCACCCGTTGGGACAGGAACACTGAAGCTTTCTTT.

In its sample, this clonotype was seen many times. V usage is TRBV5-1 and J usage is TRBJ1-1, with TRBD1 identical over 11 bases. Germline lookup yields CDR1 SGHRS and CDR2 YFSETQ. The CDR3 has 14 residues. V lost 3 bases, J lost 10 bases, and 8 bases stayed unmatched. The CDR3 region is CASSWGDRGLTAFF. CDR3 coding DNA: TGCGCCAGCAGCTGGGGGGACAGGGGGTTAACAGCTTTCTTT. The variable domain in full, completed from reference TRBV5-1 and TRBJ1-1, reads KAGVTQTPRYLIKTRGQQVTLSCSPISGHRSVSWYQQTPGQGLQFLFEYFSETQRNKGNFPGRFSGRQFSNSRSEMNVSTLELGDSALYLCASSWGDRGLTAFFGQGTRLTVV.

This clonotype was counted ten times or more. The V and J genes are TRBV10-3 and TRBJ1-5; no clear D gene. Trimming cost V 6 bases and J 7 bases, with 13 bases left between them. Looked up from germline, CDR1 is ENHRY and CDR2 is SYGVKD. The CDR3 totals 13 residues. The CDR3 reads CAIRSSAGQPQHF. The CDR3 coding sequence is TGTGCCATCAGATCGTCCGCGGGCCAGCCCCAGCATTTT.

The count of this clonotype is one. V usage is TRBV5-6 and J usage is TRBJ1-2; weak D call: TRBD1 (6 bases). The length of the CDR3 is 12 residues. Trimming removed 5 bases from V and 5 bases from J, with 10 bases in between. Germline V gives CDR1 SGHDT, CDR2 YYEEEE. The CDR3 DNA sequence: TGTGCCAGCAGGACAGGTGCTTATGGCTACACCTTC. It is translated as CASRTGAYGYTF.

This clonotype was recorded many times. The V call is TRBV3-1, the J call TRBJ2-7; D not certain. The V gene lost 0 bases and the J gene lost 2 bases, with 11 bases spanning the gap. The germline CDR1 and CDR2 sequences are LGHDT and YNNKEL (reference sequence). CDR3 size: 15 residues. As DNA, the CDR3 is TGTGCCAGCAGCCAAGATCTGGCCGGAACCTACGAGCAGTACTTC. This gives the protein CASSQDLAGTYEQYF.

The sample holds many counts of this clonotype. This chain connects TRBV5-1 to TRBJ1-6; possible D gene TRBD1, 5 bases. This CDR3 has 14 amino acids. The germline V and J ends were trimmed by 6 bases and 8 bases, with 15 bases remaining between them. Germline V gives CDR1 SGHRS, CDR2 YFSETQ. Here the CDR3 reads CASTLSGLDSPLHF. CDR3 coding DNA: TGCGCCAGCACCCTCTCAGGGCTGGATTCACCCCTCCACTTT. Drawing the rest from reference TRBV5-1 and TRBJ1-6, the complete variable domain is KAGVTQTPRYLIKTRGQQVTLSCSPISGHRSVSWYQQTPGQGLQFLFEYFSETQRNKGNFPGRFSGRQFSNSRSEMNVSTLELGDSALYLCASTLSGLDSPLHFGNGTRLTVT.

This clonotype was counted many times. The V and J genes are TRBV7-9 and TRBJ2-1; the D gene is possibly TRBD2 (7 bases). CDR3 length equals 16 residues. Trimming stripped 6 bases from V and 0 bases from J, with 15 bases between. Germline lookup yields CDR1 SEHNR and CDR2 FQNEAQ (reference sequence). The CDR3 DNA follows: TGTGCCAGCAGTCGGACGGGGGGCAACTCCTACAATGAGCAGTTCTTC. It specifies CASSRTGGNSYNEQFF.

This clonotype has ten or more counts. This chain uses TRBV28 with TRBJ1-5; the match to TRBD1 covers 11 bases. Germline loops: CDR1 MDHEN, CDR2 SYDVKM. This CDR3 has 16 residues. Trimming at V came to 3 bases and at J to 6 bases, leaving 7 bases not matched to a gene. The DNA of the CDR3 is TGTGCCAGCAGTTTTCCCGGACAGGGGGCTGTTCAGCCCCAGCATTTT. Its protein is CASSFPGQGAVQPQHF.